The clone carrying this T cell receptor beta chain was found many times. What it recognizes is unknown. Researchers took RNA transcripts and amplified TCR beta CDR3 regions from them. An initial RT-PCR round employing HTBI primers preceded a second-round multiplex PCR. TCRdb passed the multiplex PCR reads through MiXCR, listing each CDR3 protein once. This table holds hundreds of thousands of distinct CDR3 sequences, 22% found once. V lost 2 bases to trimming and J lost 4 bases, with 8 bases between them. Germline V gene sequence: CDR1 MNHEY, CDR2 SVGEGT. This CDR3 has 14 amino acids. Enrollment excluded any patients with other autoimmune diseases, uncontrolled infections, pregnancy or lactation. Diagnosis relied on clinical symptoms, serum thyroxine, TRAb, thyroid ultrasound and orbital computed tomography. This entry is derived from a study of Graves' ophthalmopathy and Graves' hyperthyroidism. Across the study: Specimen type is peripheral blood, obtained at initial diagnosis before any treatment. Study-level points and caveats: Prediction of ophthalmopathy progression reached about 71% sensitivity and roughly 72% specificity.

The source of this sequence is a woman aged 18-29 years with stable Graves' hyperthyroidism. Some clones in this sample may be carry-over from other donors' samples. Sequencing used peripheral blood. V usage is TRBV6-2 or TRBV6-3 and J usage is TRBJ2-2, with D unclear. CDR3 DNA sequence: TGTGCCAGCAGTTACGAGCGCGGCACCGGGGAGCTGTTTTTT. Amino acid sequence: CASSYERGTGELFF.